This passage covers 20 T cell receptor beta chains from one sample sequenced in a study of cytomegalovirus exposure and HLA in healthy donors. The study ran its PCR with 60 Vbeta and 13 Jbeta primers. The repertoire was sequenced with immunoSEQ multiplex PCR; TCRdb's copy has only in-frame clones and lacks some. The top ten hold approximately 15% of the sample, which has more than 85,000 clones, about 13% seen once. Specimen: PBMCs. These receptors all stem from a man aged 40-49 years in good health and CMV-seropositive.

This sequence joins TRBV20-1 and TRBJ2-1; possible D gene TRBD2, 5 bases. Trimming left V 5 bases short and J 8 bases short, with 10 bases between. Germline lookup yields CDR1 DFQATT and CDR2 SNEGSKA (reference sequence). There are 11 residues in the CDR3. The CDR3 DNA is TGCAGTGCTGAGGCCGGGGATGAGCAGTTCTTC. This sequence encodes CSAEAGDEQFF.

The gene calls are TRBV5-1 and TRBJ2-1, with TRBD2 matching 8 bases. The germline gives CDR1 SGHRS, CDR2 YFSETQ. V lost 4 bases to trimming and J lost 8 bases; unmatched junction nucleotides: 17. The CDR3 extends over 17 amino acids. CDR3 amino acids: CASSRNFGTRGRDEQFF. The CDR3 DNA sequence: TGCGCCAGCAGCAGAAACTTCGGGACTAGAGGTAGAGATGAGCAGTTCTTC.

This clone was found a few times. CDR3 protein: CASSSTSGEQYF. CDR3 coding DNA: TGTGCCAGCAGCTCAACTAGCGGCGAGCAGTACTTC. The chain links TRBV5-6 to TRBJ2-7; 8 bases map to TRBD2. Per the germline V gene, CDR1 is SGHDT and CDR2 is YYEEEE. V trimming: 3 bases; J trimming: 6 bases; junction bases outside the gene matches: 2. The CDR3 runs 12 residues.

The chain combines TRBV28 with TRBJ2-3, with D possibly TRBD1 on 5 matching bases. V dropped 1 base and J dropped 4 bases, with 15 bases sitting between them. Germline V gives CDR1 MDHEN, CDR2 SYDVKM. This CDR3 spans 16 amino acids. The CDR3 is CASSLSRAGNPDTQYF. The CDR3 DNA reads as TGTGCCAGCAGTTTATCACGGGCAGGGAACCCAGATACGCAGTATTTT.

The genes are TRBV10-3 and TRBJ2-3, with a possible D match to TRBD2 (7 bases). V was cut by 3 bases and J by 4 bases, with 11 bases left in between. Looked up from germline, CDR1 is ENHRY and CDR2 is SYGVKD. This CDR3 is built from 14 residues. This CDR3 reads CAISEGGGSDTQYF. DNA for the CDR3: TGTGCCATCAGTGAAGGGGGGGGGTCAGATACGCAGTATTTT.

This clone was seen many times. The chain uses TRBV5-1 and TRBJ1-6; TRBD1 might be the D (6 bases). CDR3 length equals 16 residues. Trimming took 4 bases from V and 7 from J, leaving 18 bases between them. Germline CDR1 is SGHRS and CDR2 is YFSETQ. CDR3: CASSQGTTDGNSPLHF. The CDR3, as DNA: TGCGCCAGCAGCCAGGGGACTACGGATGGAAATTCACCCCTCCACTTT.

This clone was detected a few times. The chain recombines TRBV27 with TRBJ2-4, with D perhaps TRBD2 (5 bases). Trimming shortened V by 5 bases and J by 5 bases, and 10 bases separated the two germline ends. In germline, CDR1 is MNHEY, CDR2 SMNVEV (reference sequence). The CDR3 runs to 13 residues. CDR3 sequence: CASSPSLENIQYF. The CDR3 DNA is TGTGCCAGCAGTCCGTCACTAGAAAACATTCAGTACTTC.

This chain joins TRBV27 and TRBJ2-5; D is ambiguous. Per germline, CDR1 MNHEY and CDR2 SMNVEV (reference sequence). V lost 3 bases, J lost 1 base, and 6 bases lay in between. This CDR3 has 13 amino acids. CDR3 residues: CASSLSFQETQYF. The DNA of the CDR3 is TGTGCCAGCAGTTTGTCTTTCCAAGAGACCCAGTACTTC.

The gene calls are TRBV28 and TRBJ1-5; TRBD1 might be the D (6 bases). The V gene lost 5 bases and the J gene lost 7 bases, with 18 bases spanning the gap. Germline V gene lookup returns CDR1 MDHEN and CDR2 SYDVKM. This CDR3 has 15 residues. CDR3 DNA: TGTGCCAGCAGTCCCCCGATACAGGGTATCCAGCCCCAGCATTTT. Encoded protein: CASSPPIQGIQPQHF.

V is TRBV7-9 and J is TRBJ2-7; no reliable D call. With 2 bases removed from V and 3 bases from J, the gap between germline ends came to 8 bases. Germline-derived CDR1 and CDR2 are SEHNR and FQNEAQ (reference sequence). CDR3 length: 13 amino acids. The CDR3 coding sequence is TGTGCCAGCAGCTTAAGTGCCAGCTACGAGCAGTACTTC. It yields the protein CASSLSASYEQYF.

The CDR3 sequence is CASSLAQARGYTF. CDR3 in DNA: TGTGCCAGCAGCTTAGCGCAGGCTCGTGGCTACACCTTC. The chain joins TRBV11-2 to TRBJ1-2; D gene uncertain. There are 13 residues in the CDR3. V lost 1 base and J 7 bases, leaving 10 bases between the germline ends. CDR1 is SGHAT, CDR2 FQNNGV, per germline.

V is TRBV7-9 and J is TRBJ2-3, with D possibly matching TRBD2 (5 bases). The CDR3 totals 14 residues. V lost 8 bases and J lost 0, with 12 bases in between. Germline CDR1 and CDR2: SEHNR and FQNEAQ (reference sequence). The CDR3 loop is CASRATTSTDTQYF. In DNA form, the CDR3 reads TGTGCCAGCCGAGCGACTACTAGCACAGATACGCAGTATTTT.

The V call is TRBV12-5, the J call TRBJ2-7; 8 bases map to TRBD1. The V and J ends lost 4 bases and 12 bases, in that order; junction bases with no gene match: 11. CDR1 is LGHNT and CDR2 is FRNRAP in the germline V gene. CDR3 length equals 13 residues. The CDR3 is CASGSWQGAPLYF. CDR3 DNA: TGTGCTAGTGGTTCTTGGCAGGGGGCGCCGCTGTACTTC. Filled out from reference TRBV12-5 and TRBJ2-7, the complete variable domain reads DARVTQTPRHKVTEMGQEVTMRCQPILGHNTVFWYRQTMMQGLELLAYFRNRAPLDDSGMPKDRFSAEMPDATLATLKIQPSEPRDSAVYFCASGSWQGAPLYFGPGTRLTVT.

The chain is built from TRBV7-9 and TRBJ1-2; 7 bases match TRBD1. The CDR3 length is 12 residues. Germline V CDR1 and CDR2: SEHNR, FQNEAQ (reference sequence). V shed 5 bases and J 8 bases; nucleotides not matched to a gene: 5. The CDR3 nucleotides are TGTGCCAGCAGCACCAGACAGGGCGGCTACACCTTC. This codes for CASSTRQGGYTF.

This CDR3 is CASSPRTELFF. The CDR3 DNA sequence: TGTGCCAGCAGCCCGAGGACAGAGCTGTTTTTT. The V and J genes are TRBV7-2 and TRBJ2-2, with TRBD1 as a possible D gene (5 bases). This CDR3 region has 11 residues. V gave up 5 bases and J gave up 11 bases, with 9 bases separating them. Germline CDR1 reads SGHTA; CDR2 reads FQGNSA.

This clone was detected once. The J gene is TRBJ2-3, the V gene TRBV7-2, with D perhaps matching TRBD2 (6 bases). Per germline, CDR1 SGHTA and CDR2 FQGNSA. Trimming cost V 5 bases and J 0 bases, with 21 bases left between them. The CDR3 has 18 residues. CDR3 in DNA: TGTGCCAGCAGCCTCGGGGGTCATAGCGGCACTAGCACAGATACGCAGTATTTT. Translated, it gives CASSLGGHSGTSTDTQYF.

This clone was observed a handful of times. This CDR3 is CASKEQGAGTEAFF. The CDR3 DNA reads as TGCGCCAGCAAAGAACAGGGGGCCGGCACTGAAGCTTTCTTT. The rearrangement links TRBV10-2 to TRBJ1-1, with 9 bases matching TRBD1. The germline V gene encodes CDR1 WSHSY and CDR2 SAAADI. The CDR3 has 14 residues. V gave up 7 bases and J gave up 4 bases; unmatched junction bases: 7.

The chain carries TRBV7-8 and TRBJ2-2; possibly TRBD1 for D (6 bases). CDR1 is SGHVS and CDR2 is FQNEAQ in the germline V gene. This CDR3 is built from 17 residues. Trimming pared 2 bases from V and 4 bases from J, leaving 17 bases between. CDR3 region: CASSLRRTASGTGELFF. The CDR3 nucleotides read TGTGCCAGCAGCTTAAGAAGGACAGCCTCGGGCACCGGGGAGCTGTTTTTT.

CDR3 sequence: CASRTTRRKLYNEQFF. CDR3 bases: TGTGCCAGCAGGACTACCCGGCGCAAACTCTACAATGAGCAGTTCTTC. This chain connects TRBV7-9 to TRBJ2-1; D is possibly TRBD2 (5 bases). The germline gives CDR1 SEHNR, CDR2 FQNEAQ (reference sequence). The CDR3 totals 16 residues. The V and J ends lost 6 bases and 3 bases respectively, with 18 bases between them.

The chain carries TRBV30 and TRBJ1-5; no clear D gene. Germline V CDR1 and CDR2: GTSNPN, SVGIG (reference sequence). There are 13 residues in the CDR3. Between the trimmed V and J ends, which lost 1 base and 9 bases, there was a span of 13 bases. The CDR3 loop reads CAWSGGASRPQHF. The DNA for the CDR3 is TGTGCCTGGAGTGGGGGAGCGTCAAGGCCCCAGCATTTT.